The 9 T cell receptor beta chains below all came from one sample that was sequenced in a study of T-cell reconstitution after alpha-beta-depleted transplantation in children. Unique molecular identifiers were used to barcode this TCRbeta library. One entry per CDR3 protein results from TCRdb running MiXCR on the PCR reads. Of around 500,000 distinct CDR3 sequences in the sample, 9.5% to 15% were seen once. This specimen was PBMCs from the stem cell graft donor, taken from the stem cell graft. The receptors derive from a human donor who donated a stem cell graft to a child with combined immunodeficiency.

The CDR3 sequence: CASSVVGGSTGELFF. The CDR3 DNA follows: TGTGCCAGCAGCGTAGTCGGGGGGAGCACCGGGGAGCTGTTTTTT. The genes are TRBV9 and TRBJ2-2, with TRBD2 identical over 7 bases. J was trimmed by 4 bases and V by 0 bases; bases with no gene match: 3. Looked up from germline, CDR1 is SGDLS and CDR2 is YYNGEE. This CDR3 region has 15 residues.

The chain recombines TRBV3-1 with TRBJ1-1; tentatively, D is TRBD1 (5 bases). CDR1 and CDR2 from the germline V gene are LGHDT and YNNKEL (reference sequence). The CDR3 is 13 residues long. V lost 4 bases to trimming and J lost 10 bases, with 16 bases between them. CDR3 protein: CASSLSTGRGAFF. CDR3 nucleotides: TGTGCCAGCAGCCTCTCGACGGGACGCGGAGCTTTCTTT.

The chain joins TRBV29-1 to TRBJ1-1; 7 bases fit TRBD1. Germline trimming cut 6 bases from V and 4 bases from J; bases unmatched to any gene: 14. The CDR3 length is 15 residues. Germline lookup yields CDR1 SQVTM and CDR2 ANQGSEA. As DNA, the CDR3 is TGCAGCGTCGGATTCGCGGGACAGCGCGGCACTGAAGCTTTCTTT. Encoded protein: CSVGFAGQRGTEAFF.

This clonotype was picked up a small number of times. J is TRBJ2-7 and V is TRBV6-2 or TRBV6-3; a possible D gene is TRBD2 (5 bases). V lost 6 bases and J lost 0, with 24 bases in between. CDR1 is MNHEY, CDR2 SVGEGT, per germline. This CDR3 comprises 18 residues. The CDR3: CASRSPTASSMSSYEQYF. DNA for the CDR3: TGTGCCAGCAGATCCCCTACAGCCTCTAGCATGAGCTCCTACGAGCAGTACTTC.

There are many counts of this clonotype. V is TRBV20-1 and J is TRBJ2-2; weak D call: TRBD1 (5 bases). V dropped 3 bases and J dropped 6 bases, with 11 bases sitting between them. The V gene's germline CDR1 is DFQATT and CDR2 SNEGSKA (reference sequence). The CDR3 runs 13 residues. As DNA, the CDR3 is TGCAGTGCTAGTAGAGCCAGGGCCGGGGAGCTGTTTTTT. Encoded protein: CSASRARAGELFF.

There are a few counts of this clonotype. The rearrangement links TRBV12-3 or TRBV12-4 to TRBJ2-5; 9 nucleotides align to TRBD2. The CDR3 sequence is 17 residues long. Unmatched junction bases numbered 17, after V lost 7 bases and J lost 5 bases. CDR3 sequence reads: CASTIRLAGELRETQYF. In DNA form, the CDR3 reads TGTGCCAGCACCATCCGTTTAGCGGGAGAACTCCGGGAGACCCAGTACTTC.

This clonotype has only a few counts. The chain joins TRBV12-3 or TRBV12-4 to TRBJ1-1; D remains ambiguous. The CDR3 extends over 13 amino acids. V was pared by 3 bases and J by 0 bases, with 5 bases between. The CDR3 coding sequence is TGTGCCAGCAGTTTTCAGGTGAACACTGAAGCTTTCTTT. It is translated as CASSFQVNTEAFF.

The rearrangement joins TRBV5-1 to TRBJ2-1; 9 bases fit TRBD1. Germline-derived CDR1 and CDR2 are SGHRS and YFSETQ. CDR3 length: 14 residues. The J segment lost 5 bases and the V segment lost 3 bases, leaving 3 bases of the junction unmatched. CDR3 in DNA: TGCGCCAGCAGCTCCGGGACAGGGAACAATGAGCAGTTCTTC. Protein sequence: CASSSGTGNNEQFF.

The table lists this clonotype with a few counts. The rearrangement uses TRBV5-1 and TRBJ2-7, with 10 bases that match TRBD1. The trim removed 0 bases at V and 2 bases at J, leaving 2 bases unmatched. CDR1 SGHRS and CDR2 YFSETQ come from the germline V gene. The CDR3 consists of 15 residues. Here the CDR3 reads CASSLADRGTYEQYF. The CDR3 coding sequence is TGCGCCAGCAGCTTGGCGGACAGGGGGACCTACGAGCAGTACTTC.